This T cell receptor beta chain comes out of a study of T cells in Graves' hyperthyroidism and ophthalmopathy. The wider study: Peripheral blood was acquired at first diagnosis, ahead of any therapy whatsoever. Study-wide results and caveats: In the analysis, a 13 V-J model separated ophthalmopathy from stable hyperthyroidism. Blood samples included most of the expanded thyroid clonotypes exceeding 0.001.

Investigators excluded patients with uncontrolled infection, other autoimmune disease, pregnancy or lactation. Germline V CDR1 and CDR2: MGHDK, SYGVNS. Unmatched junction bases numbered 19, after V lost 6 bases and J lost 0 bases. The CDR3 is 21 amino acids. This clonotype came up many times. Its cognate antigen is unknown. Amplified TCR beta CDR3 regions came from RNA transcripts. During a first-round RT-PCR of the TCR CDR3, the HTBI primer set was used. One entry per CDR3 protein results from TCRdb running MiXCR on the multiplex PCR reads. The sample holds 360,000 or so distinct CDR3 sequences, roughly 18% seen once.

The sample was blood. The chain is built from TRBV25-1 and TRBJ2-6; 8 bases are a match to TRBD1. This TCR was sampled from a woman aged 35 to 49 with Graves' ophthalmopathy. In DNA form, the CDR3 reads TGTGCCAGCAGCATGACCCCTAAGAGGGGACAGGCGGTCTCTGGGGCCAACGTCCTGACTTTC. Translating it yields CASSMTPKRGQAVSGANVLTF. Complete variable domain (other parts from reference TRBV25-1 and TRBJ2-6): EADIYQTPRYLVIGTGKKITLECSQTMGHDKMYWYQQDPGMELHLIHYSYGVNSTEKGDLSSESTVSRIRTEHFPLTLESARPSHTSQYLCASSMTPKRGQAVSGANVLTFGAGSRLTVL.